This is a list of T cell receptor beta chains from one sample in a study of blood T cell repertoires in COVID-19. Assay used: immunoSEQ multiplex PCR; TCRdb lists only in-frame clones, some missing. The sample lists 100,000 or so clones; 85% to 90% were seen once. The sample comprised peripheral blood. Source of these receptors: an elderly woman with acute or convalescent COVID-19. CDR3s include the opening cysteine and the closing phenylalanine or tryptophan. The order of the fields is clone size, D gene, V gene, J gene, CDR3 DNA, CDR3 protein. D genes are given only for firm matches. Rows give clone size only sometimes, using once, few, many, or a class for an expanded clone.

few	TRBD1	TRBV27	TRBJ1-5	TGTGCCAGCAGTTTCGGCGGACAGGGGAATCAGCCCCAGCATTTT	CASSFGGQGNQPQHF
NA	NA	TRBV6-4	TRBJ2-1	TGTGCCAGCAGTGACTCCCCTACGACTGGCTATGAGCAGTTCTTC	CASSDSPTTGYEQFF
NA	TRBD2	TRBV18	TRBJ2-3	TGTGCCAGCTCACCTGGGACGACTAGCGGGGGATGGACGCAGTATTTT	CASSPGTTSGGWTQYF
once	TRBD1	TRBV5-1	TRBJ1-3	TGCGCCAGCAGCCGGACAGGGGCCGGAAACACCATATATTTT	CASSRTGAGNTIYF
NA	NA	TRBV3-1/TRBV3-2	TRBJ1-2	TGTGCCAGCAGCCAAGGATTCGGTGGCTACACCTTC	CASSQGFGGYTF
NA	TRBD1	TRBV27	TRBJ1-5	TGTGCCAGCAGCCAGATTGGACAGGTCGGGCCCCAGCATTTT	CASSQIGQVGPQHF
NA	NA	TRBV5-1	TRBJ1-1	TGCGCCAGCAGCTTCGGGACAACGAACACTGAAGCTTTCTTT	CASSFGTTNTEAFF
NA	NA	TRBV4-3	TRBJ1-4	TGCGCCAGCAGCCAAGATTCAGGGTTTAATGAAAAACTGTTTTTT	CASSQDSGFNEKLFF
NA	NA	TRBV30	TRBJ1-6	TGTGCCTGGAGTGCTGACAGAAATTCACCCCTCCACTTT	CAWSADRNSPLHF
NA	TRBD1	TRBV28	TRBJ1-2	TGTGCCAGCAGTCTTTCGGGACAGGGATACTATGGCTACACCTTC	CASSLSGQGYYGYTF
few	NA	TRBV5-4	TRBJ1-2	TGTGCCAGCAGCACCGCATCCCGGAGTTATGGCTACACCTTC	CASSTASRSYGYTF
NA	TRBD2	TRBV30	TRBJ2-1	TGTGCCTGGAGTGACCCCCGACTAGCGGGGGGTTTCCAGTTCTTC	CAWSDPRLAGGFQFF
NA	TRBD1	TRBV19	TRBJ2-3	TGTGCCAGTAGCTTATCCAGGGGGCCGGATACGCAGTATTTT	CASSLSRGPDTQYF
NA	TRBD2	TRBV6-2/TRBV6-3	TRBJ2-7	TGTGCCAGCAGTTATCTTTGGCGGGGCCAGCGGGGCCTCTCCTACGAGCAGTACTTC	CASSYLWRGQRGLSYEQYF
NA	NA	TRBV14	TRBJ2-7	TGTGCCAGCAGCCCGAGACAGGGAGCGGGCGAGCAGTACTTC	CASSPRQGAGEQYF
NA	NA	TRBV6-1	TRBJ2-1	TGTGCCAGCAGTGAAGCTACTGTTGAGCAGTTCTTC	CASSEATVEQFF
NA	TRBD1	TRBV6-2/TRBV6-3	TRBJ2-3	TGTGCCAGCAGCGCGGGGGATTGGACAGGGGGAGATACGCAGTATTTT	CASSAGDWTGGDTQYF
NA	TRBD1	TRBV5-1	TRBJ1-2	TGCGCCAGCAGCCCAGGACAGGGTCTGTTGCTTAACTATGGCTACACCTTC	CASSPGQGLLLNYGYTF
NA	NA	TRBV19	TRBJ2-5	TGTGCCAGTAGAATCAGTGGCAGGGGACGAGAGACCCAGTACTTC	CASRISGRGRETQYF
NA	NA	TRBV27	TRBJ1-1	TGTGCCAGCAGTTACAGGACGGGCACTGAAGCTTTCTTT	CASSYRTGTEAFF
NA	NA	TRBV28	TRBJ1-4	TGTGCCAGCACCTTCGAGGGGGATGAAAAACTGTTTTTT	CASTFEGDEKLFF
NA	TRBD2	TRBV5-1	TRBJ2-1	TGCGCCAGCAGCTTGCAAGCGGGGGGGCCGGGGGAGCAGTTCTTC	CASSLQAGGPGEQFF
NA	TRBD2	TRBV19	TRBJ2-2	TGTGCCAGTAGTCCCTGGACTAGCGGGGGGGTCGGGGAGCTGTTTTTT	CASSPWTSGGVGELFF
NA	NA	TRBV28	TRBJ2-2	TGTGCCAGCAGTTTAGATTACAGGGTAACCGGGGAGCTGTTTTTT	CASSLDYRVTGELFF
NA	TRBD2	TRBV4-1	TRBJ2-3	TGCGCCAGCAGCCAAGATTCGGGGCTAGCGGGGGGGCCGGCAGATACGCAGTATTTT	CASSQDSGLAGGPADTQYF
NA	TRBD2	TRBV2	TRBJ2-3	TGTGCCAGCTCCTATTCCCGGGACTACACAGATACGCAGTATTTT	CASSYSRDYTDTQYF
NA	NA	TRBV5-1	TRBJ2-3	TGCGCCAGCAGTTTGGCGCTCTCAGGGGGCACAGATACGCAGTATTTT	CASSLALSGGTDTQYF
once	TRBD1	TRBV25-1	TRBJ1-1	TGTGCCAGCAGTGAAAGCGGACAGGCGAACACTGAAGCTTTCTTT	CASSESGQANTEAFF
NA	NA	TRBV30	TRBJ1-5	TGTGCCTGGAGTGTAGACAGTAGCAATCAGCCCCAGCATTTT	CAWSVDSSNQPQHF
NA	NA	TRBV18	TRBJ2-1	TGTGCCAGCTCACTTACTAGCTCCAATGAGCAGTTCTTC	CASSLTSSNEQFF
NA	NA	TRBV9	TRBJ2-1	TGTGCCAGCAGCGTACAAGGTCGGGGTTCCTACAATGAGCAGTTCTTC	CASSVQGRGSYNEQFF
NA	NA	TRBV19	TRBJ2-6	TGTGCCAGTAGTCGGCGGGCACGGTTCACTGGGGCCAACGTCCTGACTTTC	CASSRRARFTGANVLTF
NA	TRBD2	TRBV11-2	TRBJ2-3	TGTGCCAGCAGCTCTAGAAGCGGGGGCGGGGAGGTGGATACGCAGTATTTT	CASSSRSGGGEVDTQYF
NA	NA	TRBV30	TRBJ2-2	TGTGCCTGGAGTGTGGGAGCGACCGGGGAGCTGTTTTTT	CAWSVGATGELFF
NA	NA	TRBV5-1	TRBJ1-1	TGCGCCAGCAGCTTGCAGGGTAACACTGAAGCTTTCTTT	CASSLQGNTEAFF
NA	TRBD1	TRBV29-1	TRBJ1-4	TGCAGCGTTGGGGGGACAGGGGAAAAACTGTTTTTT	CSVGGTGEKLFF
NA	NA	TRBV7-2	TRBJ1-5	TGTGCCAGCAGCCTTTCCTCGGGTCAGCCCCAGCATTTT	CASSLSSGQPQHF
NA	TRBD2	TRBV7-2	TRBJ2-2	TGTGCCAGCAGCAAATCTAGCGGGGGACTGGTCGGGGAGCTGTTTTTT	CASSKSSGGLVGELFF
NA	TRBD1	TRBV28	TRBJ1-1	TGTGCCAGCAGTTTATGGTTGACGGGCGGGACAGGCTGGAACACTGAAGCTTTCTTT	CASSLWLTGGTGWNTEAFF
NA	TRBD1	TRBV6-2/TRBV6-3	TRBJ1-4	TGTGCCAGCAGTTCCGACAGGGACCTTAATGAAAAACTGTTTTTT	CASSSDRDLNEKLFF
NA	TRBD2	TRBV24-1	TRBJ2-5	TGTGCCACCGCCGGAGCGGGGCGAGAGACCCAGTACTTC	CATAGAGRETQYF